This TCR beta chain was captured in a study of shared clonotypes between healthy human individuals. The CDR3 runs 15 residues. Looked up from germline, CDR1 is SGHDT and CDR2 is YYEEEE. Trimming removed 1 base at V and 0 bases at J, with 8 bases between. About this clone: What it binds is not known.

Study conclusions and caveats: Though the depth was large, rarefaction showed that sorted-subset sequencing was incomplete.

Authors' processing steps: Quality scores were absent from the junction-only immunoSEQ sequences, so filtering differed. Here immunoSEQ multiplex PCR was the method, and the copy in TCRdb shows in-frame clones only, minus some. Clone size and V and J calls were adopted from that table, with D and trimming inferred from the DNA. The table records millions of clones, roughly nine tenths of them present only once. The V and J genes are TRBV5-6 and TRBJ2-1, with D unresolved. The specimen sequenced was naive CD4+ T cells sorted from blood. The subset here: CD45RA+ positively selected. The TCR originated in a man between 18 and 35 years old in good health. In nucleotides, the CDR3 is TGTGCCAGCAGCTTGTCGCGCCTCTCCTACAATGAGCAGTTCTTC. Encoded protein: CASSLSRLSYNEQFF.